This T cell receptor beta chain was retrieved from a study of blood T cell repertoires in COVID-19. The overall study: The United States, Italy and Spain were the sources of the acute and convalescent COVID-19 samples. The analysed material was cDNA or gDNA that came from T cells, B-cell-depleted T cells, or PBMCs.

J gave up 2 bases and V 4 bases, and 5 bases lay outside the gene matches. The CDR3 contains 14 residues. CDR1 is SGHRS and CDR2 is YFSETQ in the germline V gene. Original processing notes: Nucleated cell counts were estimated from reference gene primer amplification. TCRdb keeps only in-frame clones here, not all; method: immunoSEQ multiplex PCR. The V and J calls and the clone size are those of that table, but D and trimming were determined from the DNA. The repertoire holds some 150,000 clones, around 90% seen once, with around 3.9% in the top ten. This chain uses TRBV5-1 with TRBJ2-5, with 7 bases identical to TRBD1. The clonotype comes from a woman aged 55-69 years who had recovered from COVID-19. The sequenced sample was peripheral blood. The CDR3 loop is CASSPGQNQETQYF. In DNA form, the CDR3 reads TGCGCCAGCAGCCCGGGACAGAATCAAGAGACCCAGTACTTC.